This T cell receptor (beta chain) was documented in a study of T-cell reconstitution after alpha-beta-depleted transplantation in children. The study, taken as a whole, reports: The origin of alpha-beta T cells about two months after transplant was reportedly several hundred expanded graft clones. Recipient T cells and thymic progenitors that survived were the source of the high TCRbeta diversity seen at day 60 in some patients. Once a year had passed after transplant, T-cell counts and diversity came mostly from newly produced T cells.

Unique molecular identifiers tagged the TCRbeta library. TCRdb itself ran the PCR reads through MiXCR, one entry per CDR3 protein. The repertoire includes 250,000 to 350,000 distinct CDR3 sequences, roughly 21% of them detected once, and approximately 10% sits in the top ten. V was pared by 0 bases and J by 7 bases, with 12 bases between. From germline, CDR1 is SGHTA and CDR2 FQGTGA. The CDR3 loop spans 14 amino acids. About this clonotype itself: Its cognate antigen is unknown.

The sequence was obtained from a male patient younger than 18 who had a stem cell transplant for acute lymphoblastic leukemia, so the T cells may come from the graft donor. The chain has TRBV7-3 and TRBJ2-5; D is tentatively TRBD1 or TRBD2 (5 bases each). Sample: PBMCs, mostly from graft donor cells, taken 180 days after TCRalphabeta/CD19-depleted stem cell transplant. The DNA for the CDR3 is TGTGCCAGCAGCTTAACTGGAGCTGGGGGGACCCAGTACTTC. Amino acids: CASSLTGAGGTQYF.